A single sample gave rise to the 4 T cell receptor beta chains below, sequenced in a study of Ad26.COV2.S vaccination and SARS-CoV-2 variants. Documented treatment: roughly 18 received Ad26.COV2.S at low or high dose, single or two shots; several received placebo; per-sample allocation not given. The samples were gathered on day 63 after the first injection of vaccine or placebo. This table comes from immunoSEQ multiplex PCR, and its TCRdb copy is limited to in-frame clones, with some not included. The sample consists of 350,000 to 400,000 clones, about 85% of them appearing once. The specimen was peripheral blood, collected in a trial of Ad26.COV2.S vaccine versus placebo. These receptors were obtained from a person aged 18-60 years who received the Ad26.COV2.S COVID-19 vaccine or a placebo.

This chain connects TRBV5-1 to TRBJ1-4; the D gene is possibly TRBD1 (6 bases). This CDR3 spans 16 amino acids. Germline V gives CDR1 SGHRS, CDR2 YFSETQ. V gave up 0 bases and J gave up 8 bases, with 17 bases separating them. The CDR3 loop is CASSLEAGAGGEKLFF. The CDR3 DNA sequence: TGCGCCAGCAGCTTGGAGGCAGGGGCTGGAGGAGAAAAACTGTTTTTT.

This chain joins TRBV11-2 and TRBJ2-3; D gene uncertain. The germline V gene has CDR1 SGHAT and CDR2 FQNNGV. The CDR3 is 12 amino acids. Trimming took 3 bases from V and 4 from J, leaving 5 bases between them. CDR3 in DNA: TGTGCCAGCAGCTTTCGGGCAGATACGCAGTATTTT. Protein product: CASSFRADTQYF.

In DNA, the CDR3 is TGCGCCAGCAGCCCGGGACTAGCGGGGCAAGAGACCCAGTACTTC. It is translated as CASSPGLAGQETQYF. The rearrangement joins TRBV5-1 to TRBJ2-5; 13 nucleotides match TRBD2. The junction had 2 bases not matched to a gene; V was cut back by 4 bases and J by 2 bases. CDR1 and CDR2 (germline): SGHRS, YFSETQ. The CDR3 spans 15 residues.

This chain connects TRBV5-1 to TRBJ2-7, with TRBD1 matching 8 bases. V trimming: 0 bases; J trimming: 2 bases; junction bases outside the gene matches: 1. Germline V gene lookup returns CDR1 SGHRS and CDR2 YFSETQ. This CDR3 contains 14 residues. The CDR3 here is CASSLEQGAYEQYF. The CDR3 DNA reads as TGCGCCAGCAGCTTGGAACAGGGGGCCTACGAGCAGTACTTC.